These T cell receptor beta chains were read from a single sample in a study of cytomegalovirus exposure and HLA in healthy donors. TCRdb's table, derived via immunoSEQ multiplex PCR, lists solely in-frame clones and lacks some. Among 150,000 to 200,000 clones listed, roughly 79% were seen once. Sequenced input: PBMCs. These receptor sequences come from a male donor in good health and CMV-seronegative. Both conserved end residues are part of each CDR3. The order of the fields is J gene, V gene, CDR3 length, clone size, D gene, CDR3 protein, CDR3 DNA. A D gene is named only where the DNA matches it firmly. Some rows mark clone size as missing; the rest say once, few, many or name a class of expanded clone.

TRBJ1-5,TRBV6-6,14,NA,NA,CASSFRRSSQPQHF,TGTGCCAGCAGTTTCCGAAGGAGCAGTCAGCCCCAGCATTTT
TRBJ2-7,TRBV27,11,NA,NA,CASSSYREQYF,TGTGCCAGCAGTTCGTATCGGGAGCAGTACTTC
TRBJ2-3,TRBV5-1,16,NA,TRBD2,CASSLTSGVPTDTQYF,TGCGCCAGCAGCCTGACTAGCGGGGTACCCACAGATACGCAGTATTTT
TRBJ2-1,TRBV28,15,NA,TRBD2,CASSLGTSGNNEQFF,TGTGCCAGCAGTTTAGGGACTAGCGGAAACAATGAGCAGTTCTTC
TRBJ1-2,TRBV5-4,13,NA,NA,CASSLPRPGGYTF,TGTGCCAGCAGCCTCCCGAGACCGGGGGGCTACACCTTC
TRBJ2-3,TRBV4-3,13,many,NA,CASSLQRTDTQYF,TGCGCCAGCAGCCTACAACGCACAGATACGCAGTATTTT
TRBJ1-2,TRBV19,16,once,NA,CASSTTNSQGRDGYTF,TGTGCCAGTAGCACTACGAACTCCCAGGGCCGGGATGGCTACACCTTC
TRBJ1-2,TRBV12-5,14,NA,NA,CASGQGMLDYGYTF,TGTGCTAGTGGGCAGGGCATGTTGGACTATGGCTACACCTTC
TRBJ1-1,TRBV11-3,13,few,TRBD1,CASSKQGGTEAFF,TGTGCCAGCAGCAAACAGGGGGGGACTGAAGCTTTCTTT
TRBJ1-1,TRBV6-1,13,few,NA,CATEGRGNTEAFF,TGTGCCACCGAGGGGAGGGGGAACACTGAAGCTTTCTTT
TRBJ2-3,TRBV30,13,once,NA,CAWSVAGTDTQYF,TGTGCCTGGAGTGTAGCTGGCACAGATACGCAGTATTTT
TRBJ2-3,TRBV7-3,14,NA,NA,CASSLSRHGDTQYF,TGTGCCAGCAGCCTCTCGCGGCACGGAGATACGCAGTATTTT
TRBJ1-5,TRBV28,15,NA,NA,CATSSGGLSNQPQHF,TGTGCCACCTCCAGTGGCGGACTTAGCAATCAGCCCCAGCATTTT
TRBJ2-5,TRBV19,13,NA,NA,CASSGGLQETQYF,TGTGCCAGTAGTGGGGGACTCCAAGAGACCCAGTACTTC
TRBJ1-1,TRBV18,13,NA,NA,CASSPPGDTEAFF,TGTGCCAGCTCACCACCGGGAGACACTGAAGCTTTCTTT
TRBJ1-2,TRBV30,15,few,TRBD1,CAWSTGTGLNYGYTF,TGTGCCTGGAGTACCGGGACAGGGCTTAACTATGGCTACACCTTC
TRBJ2-5,TRBV4-1,16,NA,TRBD2,CASSQRSGGAEETQYF,TGCGCCAGCAGCCAAAGAAGCGGGGGGGCGGAGGAGACCCAGTACTTC